The T cell receptor beta chain described here comes from a study of T cells in Graves' hyperthyroidism and ophthalmopathy. RNA transcripts provided the source from which TCR beta CDR3 regions were amplified. The HTBI primer set drove a first-round RT-PCR of the TCR CDR3. TCRdb recomputed calls from the multiplex PCR reads with MiXCR, one row per CDR3 protein. The table records 550,000 to 600,000 distinct CDR3 sequences, approximately 15% of them present only once. This clonotype was seen a handful of times. V dropped 5 bases and J dropped 8 bases, with 26 bases sitting between them. Per germline, CDR1 SGHNT and CDR2 YYREEE (reference sequence). The CDR3 runs to 17 residues.

The chain couples TRBV5-4 to TRBJ2-1, with D maybe TRBD2 (6 bases). The sequence came from a woman younger than 35 with Graves' ophthalmopathy. Sequenced material: blood. The CDR3 nucleotides are TGTGCCAGCAGTCTCTATTCTACTAGCCCCTTTCATTATGAGCAGTTCTTC. It codes for CASSLYSTSPFHYEQFF. The full variable domain, rest sourced from reference TRBV5-4 and TRBJ2-1, is ETGVTQSPTHLIKTRGQQVTLRCSSQSGHNTVSWYQQALGQGPQFIFQYYREEENGRGNFPPRFSGLQFPNYSSELNVNALELDDSALYLCASSLYSTSPFHYEQFFGPGTRLTVL.